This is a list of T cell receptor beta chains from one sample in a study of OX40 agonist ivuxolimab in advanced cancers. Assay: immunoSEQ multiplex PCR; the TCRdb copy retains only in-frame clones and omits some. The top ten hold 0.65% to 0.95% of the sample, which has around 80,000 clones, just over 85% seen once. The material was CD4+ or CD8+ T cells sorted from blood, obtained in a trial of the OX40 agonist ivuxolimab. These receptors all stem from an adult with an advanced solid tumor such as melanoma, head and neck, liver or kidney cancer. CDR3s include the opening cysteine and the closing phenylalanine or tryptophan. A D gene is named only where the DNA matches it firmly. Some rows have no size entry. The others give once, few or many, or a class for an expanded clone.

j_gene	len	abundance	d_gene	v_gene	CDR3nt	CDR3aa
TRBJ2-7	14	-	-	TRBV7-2	TGTGCCAGCAGCTTAGACCCGACTCTCTACGAGCAGTACTTC	CASSLDPTLYEQYF
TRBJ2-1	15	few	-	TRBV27	TGTGCCAGCAGTCCCGACGTAGAGGCCTACAATGAGCAGTTCTTC	CASSPDVEAYNEQFF
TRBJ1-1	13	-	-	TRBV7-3	TGTGCCAGCAGCTTTGGTGCGGGGACTGAAGCTTTCTTT	CASSFGAGTEAFF
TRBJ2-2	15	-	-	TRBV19	TGTGCCAGTAGTATAGCCTTCCTGATTCGCGGGGAGCTGTTTTTT	CASSIAFLIRGELFF
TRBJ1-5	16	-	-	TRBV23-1	TGCGCCAGCAGTCGCAGCCCTACAGGGTACAATCAGCCCCAGCATTTT	CASSRSPTGYNQPQHF
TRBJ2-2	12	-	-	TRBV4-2	TGTGCCAGCAGCCAAGTGGCCGGGGAGCTGTTTTTT	CASSQVAGELFF
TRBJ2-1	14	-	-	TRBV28	TGTGCCAGCAATCGGCCAGGAGGGCCGGATGAGCAGTTCTTC	CASNRPGGPDEQFF
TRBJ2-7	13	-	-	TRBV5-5	TGTGCCAGCAGATATATGGGGGAGAGGGAGCAGTACTTC	CASRYMGEREQYF
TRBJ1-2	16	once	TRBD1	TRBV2	TGTGCCAGCAGTGATGATACAGGGGTCAGGAGAGGAGGCTACACCTTC	CASSDDTGVRRGGYTF
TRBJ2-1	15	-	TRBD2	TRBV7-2	TGTGCCAGCAGCTGGGAGGGAAAGGGGCGCGGTGGGCAGTTCTTC	CASSWEGKGRGGQFF
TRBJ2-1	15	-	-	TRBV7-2	TGTGCCAGCAGCTTGGCCCCAGGGGCGAGGAATGAGCAGTTCTTC	CASSLAPGARNEQFF
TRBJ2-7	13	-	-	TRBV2	TGTGCCAGCAGTGGAAGGGATCGCAGCGAGCAGTACTTC	CASSGRDRSEQYF
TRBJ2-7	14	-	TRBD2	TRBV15	TGTGCCACCAGCAGAAAGGGACTAACCTACGAGCAGTACTTC	CATSRKGLTYEQYF
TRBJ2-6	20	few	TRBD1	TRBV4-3	TGCGCCAGCAGCCCACGGCTCCGGGACAGGGGGGCTTCTGGGGCCAACGTCCTGACTTTC	CASSPRLRDRGASGANVLTF
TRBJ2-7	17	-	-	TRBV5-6	TGTGCCAGCAGCTTGGCCGGGCGCCCTCACTCGGCCTACGAGCAGTACTTC	CASSLAGRPHSAYEQYF
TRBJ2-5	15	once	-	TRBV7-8	TGTGCCAGCAGCTTAGTGTATGGAGGGGTGGAGACCCAGTACTTC	CASSLVYGGVETQYF
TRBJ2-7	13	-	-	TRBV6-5	TGTGCCAGCAGCTATGATACGAGGGGCGAGCAGTACTTC	CASSYDTRGEQYF
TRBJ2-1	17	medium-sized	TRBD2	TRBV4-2	TGTGCCAGCACCTTTGACCCACGGACTAGCGGGAGACGGGAGCAGTTCTTC	CASTFDPRTSGRREQFF